The clone carrying this T cell receptor beta chain came up a few times. Its antigen is currently unknown. This sample stems from a study of T cell responses to AZD1222 COVID-19 vaccine. General study points: The CD4 TCRs associated with vaccination extended across spike and predominated at 160-218 and 743-854. Most donors were white British and more were female, and clonal diversity was possibly underestimated. Repertoires in all cases were sampled only once the peak T cell response had passed. Spike-specific TCR depth and breadth grew after two AZD1222 doses.

Repertoires were generated with immunoSEQ multiplex PCR, while TCRdb's copy carries only in-frame clones and drops some. The sample includes some 150,000 clones, just over 90% of them seen just once. Per germline, CDR1 MGHDK and CDR2 SYGVNS. The CDR3 totals 13 residues. The ends were cut back, 2 bases at V and 4 bases at J, with 8 bases in the middle. The specimen was peripheral blood, collected on day 0 of AZD1222 vaccination. The chain combines TRBV25-1 with TRBJ1-1; unclear D gene. The origin of this receptor is an adult in good health. The CDR3 reads CASSERTGTEAFF. The CDR3 bases are TGTGCCAGCAGTGAACGGACCGGCACTGAAGCTTTCTTT.